This TCR beta chain emerged from a study of T cell responses to AZD1222 COVID-19 vaccine. Pooled samples include second doses given at about 4 or 12 weeks. On this clone: Its antigen is undetermined.

Findings and caveats of the study: Repertoire sampling was restricted to post-peak T cell response timepoints. Only a handful of AZD1222 recipients were seropositive at baseline. Donors were chiefly white British, with a greater number of females, and clonal diversity was perhaps underestimated.

Measured with immunoSEQ multiplex PCR; TCRdb has only the in-frame clones, and not every one. Of approximately 160,000 clones in the sample, about 92% were seen once. The sequence was obtained from an adult who received the AZD1222 COVID-19 vaccine. The material was peripheral blood, obtained 28 days after the second AZD1222 dose.

CDR3 region: CASSLMGTPTFNEQFF. CDR3 in DNA: TGTGCCAGCAGCCTGATGGGGACACCAACCTTCAATGAGCAGTTCTTC. V gene TRBV2 combines with J gene TRBJ2-1; maybe TRBD1 (6 bases). This CDR3 is built from 16 residues. Deletions cut 6 bases from V and 6 bases from J, with 21 bases between. Per the germline V gene, CDR1 is SNHLY and CDR2 is FYNNEI. The entire variable domain, with the rest obtained from reference TRBV2 and TRBJ2-1, is as follows: EPEVTQTPSHQVTQMGQEVILRCVPISNHLYFYWYRQILGQKVEFLVSFYNNEISEKSEIFDDQFSVERPDGSNFTLKIRSTKLEDSAMYFCASSLMGTPTFNEQFFGPGTRLTVL.